This T cell receptor (beta chain) was identified in a study of post-analysis software for immune sequencing data. Study background: Relapsing-remitting, secondary progressive and progressive-relapsing forms made up the multiple sclerosis disease courses. Study-wide points: Five TRBV segments occurring more often in patients than controls included TRBV5-6, TRBV5-1 and TRBV20-1. Strong same-batch co-clustering of samples appeared with F measure clustering. Relative to controls, patients with multiple sclerosis showed significantly lower normalized Chao1 diversity.

Built from TCR beta cDNA, the libraries had unique molecular identifiers in them. MiXCR was run by TCRdb on the PCR reads, yielding one entry per CDR3 protein. Of some 700,000 distinct CDR3 sequences in the sample, approximately 59% were seen once. V was shortened by 2 bases and J by 0 bases, with 20 bases between the two germline ends. The CDR3 spans 18 residues. Per germline, CDR1 SGHTA and CDR2 FQGNSA. Of note for this clonotype: Its antigen is currently unknown.

The sequence was collected from a girl aged 2 to 9 with multiple sclerosis. This chain joins TRBV7-2 and TRBJ2-7; weak D call: TRBD1 (6 bases). Sequences were obtained from blood. This chain's CDR3 is CASSLPGQGSYHSYEQYF. The CDR3 region has the DNA TGTGCCAGCAGCTTACCGGGGCAGGGGAGCTACCACTCCTACGAGCAGTACTTC. The full variable domain, with the rest looked up from reference TRBV7-2 and TRBJ2-7, is GAGVSQSPSNKVTEKGKDVELRCDPISGHTALYWYRQSLGQGLEFLIYFQGNSAPDKSGLPSDRFSAERTGGSVSTLTIQRTQQEDSAVYLCASSLPGQGSYHSYEQYFGPGTRLTVT.